This TCR beta chain derives from a study of shared clonotypes between healthy human individuals. Study-wide results and limits: At large depth, rarefaction still showed sorted-subset sequencing to be incomplete.

The assay was immunoSEQ multiplex PCR, and TCRdb's table has in-frame clones only and misses some. The repertoire holds around 640,000 clones, with around 96% as singletons. A few counts support this clone. What it recognizes is unknown. The naive CD8 subset, CD45RO-negative cells positively selected for CCR7, excluded terminally differentiated effector memory CD45RA+ cells. Donors were healthy HIV-negative adults without recently reported acute infections or vaccinations. The CDR3 totals 17 residues. With 0 bases removed from V and 7 bases from J, the gap between germline ends came to 20 bases. Germline values: CDR1 SGDLS, CDR2 YYNGEE.

Sequenced input: naive CD8+ T cells sorted from blood. The sequence was obtained from a woman aged 30 to 39 in good health. This chain joins TRBV9 and TRBJ2-1, with D perhaps matching TRBD2 (7 bases). The CDR3: CASSVDQGTTYENEQFF. The CDR3 nucleotides read TGTGCCAGCAGCGTAGATCAGGGGACTACCTACGAGAATGAGCAGTTCTTC. The whole variable domain, remainder taken from reference TRBV9 and TRBJ2-1, is DSGVTQTPKHLITATGQRVTLRCSPRSGDLSVYWYQQSLDQGLQFLIQYYNGEERAKGNILERFSAQQFPDLHSELNLSSLELGDSALYFCASSVDQGTTYENEQFFGPGTRLTVL.